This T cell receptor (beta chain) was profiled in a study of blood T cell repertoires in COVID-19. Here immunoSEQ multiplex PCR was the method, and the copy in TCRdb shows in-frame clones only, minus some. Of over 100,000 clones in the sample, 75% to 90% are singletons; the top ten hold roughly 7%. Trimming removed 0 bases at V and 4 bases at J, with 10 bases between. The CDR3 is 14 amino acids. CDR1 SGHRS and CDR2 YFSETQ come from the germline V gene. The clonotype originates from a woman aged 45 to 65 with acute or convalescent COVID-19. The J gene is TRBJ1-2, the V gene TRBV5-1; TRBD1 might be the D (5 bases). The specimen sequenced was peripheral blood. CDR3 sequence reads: CASSLVGEGYGYTF. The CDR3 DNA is TGCGCCAGCAGCTTGGTAGGGGAGGGCTATGGCTACACCTTC.